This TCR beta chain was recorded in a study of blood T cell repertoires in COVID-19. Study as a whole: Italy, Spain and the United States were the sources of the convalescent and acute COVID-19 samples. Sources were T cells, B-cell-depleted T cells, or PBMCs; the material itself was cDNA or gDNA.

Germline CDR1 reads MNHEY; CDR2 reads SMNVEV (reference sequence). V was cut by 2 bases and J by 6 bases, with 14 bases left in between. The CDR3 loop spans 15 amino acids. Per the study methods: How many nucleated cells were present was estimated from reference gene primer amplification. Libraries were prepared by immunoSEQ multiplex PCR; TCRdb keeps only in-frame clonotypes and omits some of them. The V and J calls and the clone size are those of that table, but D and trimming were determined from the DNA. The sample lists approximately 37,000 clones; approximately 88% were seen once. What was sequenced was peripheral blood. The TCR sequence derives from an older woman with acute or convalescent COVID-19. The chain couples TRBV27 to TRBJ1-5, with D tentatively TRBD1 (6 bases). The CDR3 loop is CASSLKTGGVQPQHF. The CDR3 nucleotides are TGTGCCAGCAGTTTAAAGACAGGAGGAGTTCAGCCCCAGCATTTT.